Included here is one TCR beta chain sequence, with context. Its antigen remains unknown. The record originates from a study of T cells in Graves' hyperthyroidism and ophthalmopathy. Turning to the study itself: Peripheral blood sampling occurred at initial diagnosis, before any treatment. Overall study results and limits: Stable hyperthyroidism and ophthalmopathy were separated using 13 V-J signatures.

V lost 5 bases and J 4 bases, leaving 14 bases between the germline ends. This CDR3 has 14 residues. Germline V CDR1 and CDR2: LGHDT, YNNKEL (reference sequence). Amplified TCR beta CDR3 regions derived from RNA transcripts. The TCR CDR3 was amplified in a first-round RT-PCR using the HTBI primer set. From the multiplex PCR reads, TCRdb called clonotypes with MiXCR, one entry per CDR3 protein. The sample consists of 300,000 to 450,000 distinct CDR3 sequences, about 13% of them appearing once. The study enrolled patients aged 18 to 65 with newly diagnosed hyperthyroidism of under 2 months' duration. On the basis of clinical symptoms, serum thyroxine and TRAb, thyroid ultrasound and orbital computed tomography, diagnoses were made.

The clonotype originates from a young woman with Graves' hyperthyroidism. Material for sequencing was blood. The chain links TRBV3-1 to TRBJ2-5; tentatively, D is TRBD2 (5 bases). The CDR3 bases are TGTGCCAGCAGCTTCTCGGGAAAGCCAGAGACCCAGTACTTC. It specifies CASSFSGKPETQYF.